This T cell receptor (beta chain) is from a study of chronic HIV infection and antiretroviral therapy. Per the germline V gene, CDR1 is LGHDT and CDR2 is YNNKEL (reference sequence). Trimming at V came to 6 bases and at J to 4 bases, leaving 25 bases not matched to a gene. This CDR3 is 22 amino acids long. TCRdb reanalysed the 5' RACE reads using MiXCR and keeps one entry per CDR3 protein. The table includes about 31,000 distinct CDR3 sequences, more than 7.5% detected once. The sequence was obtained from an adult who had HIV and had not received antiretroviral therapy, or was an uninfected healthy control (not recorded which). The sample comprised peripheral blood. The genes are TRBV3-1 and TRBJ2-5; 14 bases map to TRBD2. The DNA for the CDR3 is TGTGCCAGCAGACCCCGATTAACCGGGACTAGCGGGAGCGTCCTCTTTTTAGAGACCCAGTACTTC. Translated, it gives CASRPRLTGTSGSVLFLETQYF.